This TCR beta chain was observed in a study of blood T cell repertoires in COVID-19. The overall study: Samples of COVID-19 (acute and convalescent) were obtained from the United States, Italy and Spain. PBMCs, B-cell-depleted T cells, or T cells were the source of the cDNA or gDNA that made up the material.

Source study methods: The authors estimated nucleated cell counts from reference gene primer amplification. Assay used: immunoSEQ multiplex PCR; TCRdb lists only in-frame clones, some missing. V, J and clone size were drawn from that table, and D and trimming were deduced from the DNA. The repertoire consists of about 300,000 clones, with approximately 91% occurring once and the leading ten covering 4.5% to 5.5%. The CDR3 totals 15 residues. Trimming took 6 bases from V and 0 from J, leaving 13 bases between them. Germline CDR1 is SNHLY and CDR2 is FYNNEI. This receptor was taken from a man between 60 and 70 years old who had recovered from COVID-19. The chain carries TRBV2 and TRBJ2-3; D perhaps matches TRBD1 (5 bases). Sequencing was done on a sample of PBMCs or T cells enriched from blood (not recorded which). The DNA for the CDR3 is TGTGCCAGCAGACCCACGGACACTAGCACAGATACGCAGTATTTT. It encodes CASRPTDTSTDTQYF.